Described below is a single T cell receptor beta chain sequence and its context. Its specificity is unknown. The sample is drawn from a study of cytomegalovirus exposure and HLA in healthy donors. Study details: Researchers found that 81% of 398 genotyped donors fell within the Caucasian-associated ancestry cluster.

The PCR made use of 60 Vbeta and 13 Jbeta primers. The method was immunoSEQ multiplex PCR; TCRdb's version includes in-frame clones alone and lacks a portion of them. Here the sample spans roughly 150,000 clones, around 75% being singletons. Study conclusions and caveats: Across donors, presence/absence analyses took sequencing depth to be roughly uniform. The study put about 180 TCR beta chains on its list as cytomegalovirus-associated.

V lost 0 bases to trimming and J lost 3 bases; unmatched junction nucleotides: 5. CDR3 length: 16 residues. Germline loops: CDR1 MNHEY, CDR2 SMNVEV (reference sequence). Healthy bone marrow donors formed the donor group. The chain links TRBV27 to TRBJ2-7; 10 bases map to TRBD2. Input material: PBMCs. The sequence was collected from a man between 35 and 55 years old in good health and CMV-seronegative. The CDR3 loop is CASSLSRAGGLYEQYF. CDR3 bases: TGTGCCAGCAGTTTATCGAGAGCGGGGGGGCTCTACGAGCAGTACTTC.